This passage covers 2 T cell receptor beta chains from one sample sequenced in a study of blood T cell repertoires in COVID-19. Only in-frame clones appear in the TCRdb table, and some are missing; sequencing was by immunoSEQ multiplex PCR. The top ten hold over 1% of the sample, which has about 300,000 clones, more than 75% seen once. What was sequenced was peripheral blood. The receptors come from a man in his 70s with acute or convalescent COVID-19.

DNA for the CDR3: TGTGCCAGCAGCCAAGAGCTAGCGGGGGTTCAAGATACGCAGTATTTT. Its protein is CASSQELAGVQDTQYF. The chain recombines TRBV4-2 with TRBJ2-3, with 10 bases lining up with TRBD2. Germline assignment: CDR1 LGHNA and CDR2 YNFKEQ. The CDR3 covers 16 residues. J gave up 5 bases and V 0 bases, and 5 bases lay outside the gene matches.

The chain carries TRBV6-5 and TRBJ1-5; D is undetermined. The V and J ends lost 8 bases and 0 bases respectively, with 11 bases between them. The CDR3 runs to 14 residues. CDR1 is MNHEY and CDR2 is SVGAGI in the germline V gene. CDR3: CASPTGCSNQPQHF. The CDR3 nucleotides read TGTGCCAGCCCCACGGGGTGTAGCAATCAGCCCCAGCATTTT.